What follows are 9 T cell receptor beta chains derived from one specimen sequenced in a study of T cells in Graves' hyperthyroidism and ophthalmopathy. There were TCR beta CDR3 regions amplified from RNA transcripts. Using the HTBI primer set, a first-round RT-PCR was run on the TCR CDR3. TCRdb itself ran the multiplex PCR reads through MiXCR, one entry per CDR3 protein. This table holds about 270,000 distinct CDR3 sequences, around 15% found once. Sequenced material: blood. These receptors came from a woman aged 45-59 years with Graves' hyperthyroidism that later progressed to Graves' ophthalmopathy.

At least ten counts were recorded for this clonotype. CDR3 sequence: CATSDPGQAKAFF. The DNA of the CDR3 is TGTGCCACCAGTGACCCGGGACAGGCAAAAGCTTTCTTT. This sequence joins TRBV24-1 and TRBJ1-1; 8 nucleotides match TRBD1. V dropped 4 bases and J dropped 9; count of bases not matched to a gene: 6. The CDR3 runs 13 residues. Germline V gives CDR1 KGHDR, CDR2 SFDVKD.

There are many counts of this clonotype. The chain recombines TRBV11-2 with TRBJ2-3; TRBD2 matches at 13 bases. V gave up 1 base and J gave up 6 bases; unmatched junction bases: 1. This CDR3 is built from 15 residues. Germline V gene sequence: CDR1 SGHAT, CDR2 FQNNGV. CDR3 sequence (DNA): TGTGCCAGCAGCTTAGGGACTAGCGGGAGCGATACGCAGTATTTT. This codes for CASSLGTSGSDTQYF.

This clonotype has at least ten counts. This chain links TRBV10-1 with TRBJ2-1; 7 bases align to TRBD2. After removal of 6 bases from V and 7 bases from J, the junction contained 9 bases not matched to a gene. Germline V lookup: CDR1 WNHNN, CDR2 SYGVQD (reference sequence). The CDR3 sequence is 14 residues long. The CDR3 DNA sequence: TGCGCCAGCAGCAGCGGGACTGCGCGAAATGAGCAGTTCTTC. It specifies CASSSGTARNEQFF.

In its sample, this clonotype was seen many times. The chain joins TRBV7-9 to TRBJ2-3; 10 bases match TRBD2. Germline V gene data show CDR1 as SEHNR and CDR2 as FQNEAQ (reference sequence). The CDR3 extends over 18 amino acids. V lost 2 bases, J lost 4 bases, and 12 bases stayed unmatched. The CDR3 DNA reads TGTGCCAGCAGCTTATGGATGGGGCTAGCGGGAGTTTCAGATACGCAGTATTTT. This sequence encodes CASSLWMGLAGVSDTQYF.

This clonotype was recorded many times. The rearrangement uses TRBV15 and TRBJ2-3, with TRBD2 matching over 7 bases. The CDR3 runs to 15 residues. The germline V gene has CDR1 LNHNV and CDR2 YYDKDF (reference sequence). V lost 4 bases, J lost 1 base, and 5 bases stayed unmatched. The CDR3 spells CATSKGRARTDTQYF. In nucleotides, the CDR3 is TGTGCCACCAGCAAAGGGAGGGCCCGCACAGATACGCAGTATTTT. Based on the CDR3 plus reference TRBV15 and TRBJ2-3, the full variable domain is DAMVIQNPRYQVTQFGKPVTLSCSQTLNHNVMYWYQQKSSQAPKLLFHYYDKDFNNEADTPDNFQSRRPNTSFCFLDIRSPGLGDTAMYLCATSKGRARTDTQYFGPGTRLTVL.

In this sample, this clonotype turned up a few times. This sequence joins TRBV28 and TRBJ1-4; D gene ambiguous. Looked up from germline, CDR1 is MDHEN and CDR2 is SYDVKM. V was pared by 4 bases and J by 8 bases, with 20 bases between. The CDR3 has 16 residues. This CDR3 reads CASSSRVQTSGEKLFF. The CDR3 DNA sequence: TGTGCCAGCAGTTCCCGGGTCCAAACCTCTGGGGAAAAACTGTTTTTT.

The CDR3 region has the DNA TGTGCCAGCAGTAAAGAGCAGACAACGGGGGTTGAAGCTTTCTTT. Residues: CASSKEQTTGVEAFF. J is TRBJ1-1 and V is TRBV2, with D possibly matching TRBD1 (5 bases). This CDR3 is built from 15 residues. Germline values: CDR1 SNHLY, CDR2 FYNNEI. The V and J ends lost 5 bases and 7 bases respectively, with 20 bases between them.

This clonotype has a count of ten or more. The chain carries TRBV6-2 or TRBV6-3 and TRBJ2-3; D unclear. The CDR3 consists of 15 residues. Trimming took 6 bases from V and 5 from J, leaving 18 bases between them. Germline CDR1 is MNHEY and CDR2 is SVGEGT. The CDR3 is CASRQAHSRGDTQYF. The CDR3 bases are TGTGCCAGCAGGCAAGCACACAGCCGTGGAGATACGCAGTATTTT.

This clonotype showed up many times. The genes are TRBV11-2 and TRBJ2-1, with D perhaps TRBD2 (6 bases). The CDR3 sequence is 18 residues long. Germline values: CDR1 SGHAT, CDR2 FQNNGV. Trimming cost V 0 bases and J 0 bases, with 15 bases left between them. The CDR3, as DNA: TGTGCCAGCAGCTTAGAGGGGGGACGGATCTTCTCCTACAATGAGCAGTTCTTC. Amino acids: CASSLEGGRIFSYNEQFF.